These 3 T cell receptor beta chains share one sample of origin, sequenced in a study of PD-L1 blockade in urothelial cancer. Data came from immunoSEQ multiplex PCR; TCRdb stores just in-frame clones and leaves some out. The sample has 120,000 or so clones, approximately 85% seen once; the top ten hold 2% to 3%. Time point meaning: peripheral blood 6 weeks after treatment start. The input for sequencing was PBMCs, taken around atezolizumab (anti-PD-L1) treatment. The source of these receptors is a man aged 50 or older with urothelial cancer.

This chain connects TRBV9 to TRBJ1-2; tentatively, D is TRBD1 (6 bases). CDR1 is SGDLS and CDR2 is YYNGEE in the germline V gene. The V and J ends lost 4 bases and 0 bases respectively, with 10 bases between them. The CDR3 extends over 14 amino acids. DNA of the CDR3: TGTGCCAGCAGCCGGGACACATCTAACTATGGCTACACCTTC. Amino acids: CASSRDTSNYGYTF.

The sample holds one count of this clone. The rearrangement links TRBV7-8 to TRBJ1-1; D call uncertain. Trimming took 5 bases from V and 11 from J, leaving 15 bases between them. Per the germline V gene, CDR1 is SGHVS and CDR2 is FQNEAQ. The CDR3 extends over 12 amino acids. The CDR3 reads CASSRTSFPAFF. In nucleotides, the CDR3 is TGTGCCAGCAGCCGTACATCCTTCCCGGCTTTCTTT.

In DNA form, the CDR3 reads TGTGCCAGCAGCCCTGGACTAGCTTCCGGGGAGCTGTTTTTT. Amino acids: CASSPGLASGELFF. The chain links TRBV7-9 to TRBJ2-2, with TRBD2 matching 8 bases. Germline CDR1 reads SEHNR; CDR2 reads FQNEAQ (reference sequence). The CDR3 contains 14 residues. The V segment lost 5 bases and the J segment 6 bases; nucleotides outside the gene matches: 5.